This T cell receptor beta chain was captured in a study of Graves' ophthalmopathy and Graves' hyperthyroidism. This clonotype was detected many times. Amplified material comprised TCR beta CDR3 regions derived from RNA transcripts. An opening RT-PCR round employed HTBI primers and preceded a second-round multiplex PCR. TCRdb re-called the multiplex PCR reads with MiXCR, one entry per CDR3 protein. The data hold about 220,000 distinct CDR3 sequences, with 20% to 25% observed a single time. Looked up from germline, CDR1 is SGHRS and CDR2 is YFSETQ. Trimming at V came to 0 bases and at J to 10 bases, leaving 13 bases not matched to a gene. The CDR3 has 16 amino acids.

This TCR derives from a woman aged 50 to 60 with Graves' ophthalmopathy. This sequence joins TRBV5-1 and TRBJ1-2, with 9 nucleotides matching TRBD1. Material: peripheral blood. DNA of the CDR3: TGCGCCAGCAGCTTGGCCGTGACAGGGGGAAGGGGGTCCTACACCTTC. As protein: CASSLAVTGGRGSYTF.